Presented here are 2 T cell receptor beta chains from one specimen sequenced in a study of cytomegalovirus exposure and HLA in healthy donors (dated by TCRdb to 2016 to 2017). Libraries were made using the immunoSEQ multiplex PCR assay. For the multiplex PCR, a mixture combining 60 forward primers for TCR Vbeta segments and 13 reverse primers for TCR Jbeta segments was used. As stored in TCRdb, this immuneACCESS dataset retains in-frame rearrangements with V and J assigned. A fraction of the clones does not appear; measured against another copy, unresolved V genes explain less than half of the discrepancy, and the remainder lacks a known reason. The table kept for this sample lists 160,000 or so clones. Clones ranked in the top ten supply roughly 2% of the sample. Sequencing input: PBMCs. The receptors come from a man aged 25 to 45 in good health and CMV-seronegative.

J is TRBJ2-1 and V is TRBV4-1; 7 bases agree with TRBD2. With 3 bases clipped from V and 10 bases from J, the junction kept 9 bases outside the gene matches. This CDR3 contains 14 residues. Germline CDR1 reads MGHRA; CDR2 reads YSYEKL. As DNA, the CDR3 is TGCGCCAGCAGCCACGGGGGAGGGAGAGGAGAGCAGTTCTTC. This sequence encodes CASSHGGGRGEQFF.

The chain uses TRBV19 and TRBJ2-3; 10 bases match TRBD2. This CDR3 contains 22 residues. V gave up 1 base and J gave up 1 base; unmatched junction bases: 20. Germline V gene data show CDR1 as LNHDA and CDR2 as SQIVND (reference sequence). The CDR3 DNA is TGTGCCAGTAGTATAGTATCCGAGGCTAGCGGGAGTTTACCTGGGGGCACAGATACGCAGTATTTT. Translated, it gives CASSIVSEASGSLPGGTDTQYF.